This entry lists 30 T cell receptor beta chains sequenced from one sample in a study of T cell responses to AZD1222 COVID-19 vaccine. TCRdb's copy holds only in-frame clones and misses some; the assay was immunoSEQ multiplex PCR. This sample carries tens of thousands of clones, around 86% of them seen once, and the ten largest clones take 2% to 3%. Sequencing used peripheral blood, obtained on day 0 of AZD1222 vaccination. The receptors here all came from an adult in good health.

The chain links TRBV29-1 to TRBJ1-1, with 8 bases matching TRBD1. Germline V gene lookup returns CDR1 SQVTM and CDR2 ANQGSEA. The V gene end was trimmed by 3 bases and the J gene end by 4 bases; junction bases not matched to a gene: 10. The CDR3 loop spans 15 amino acids. The DNA of the CDR3 is TGCAGCGTTGAGAGCAGGGGGCGCTTTCGCACTGAAGCTTTCTTT. Translating gives CSVESRGRFRTEAFF.

V is TRBV6-5 and J is TRBJ2-1; TRBD1 might be the D (8 bases). The ends were cut back, 6 bases at V and 5 bases at J, with 17 bases in the middle. This CDR3 is 15 amino acids long. Looked up from germline, CDR1 is MNHEY and CDR2 is SVGAGI. This chain's CDR3 is CASSLQGGSNNEQFF. DNA for the CDR3: TGTGCCAGCAGCCTACAGGGGGGGAGTAACAATGAGCAGTTCTTC.

The rearrangement joins TRBV7-9 to TRBJ2-7; D is possibly TRBD1 or TRBD2 (5 bases each). V lost 4 bases to trimming and J lost 2 bases, with 9 bases between them. The CDR3 has 13 residues. Germline CDR1 and CDR2: SEHNR and FQNEAQ (reference sequence). For the CDR3, the DNA is TGTGCCAGCAGCTGGGACGCCCCCTACGAGCAGTACTTC. Translated, it gives CASSWDAPYEQYF.

This sequence joins TRBV12-3 or TRBV12-4 and TRBJ2-1; perhaps TRBD2 as D (6 bases). This CDR3 contains 12 residues. Between the trimmed V and J ends, which lost 5 bases and 11 bases, there was a span of 13 bases. As DNA, the CDR3 is TGTGCCAGCAGTCCCAGCGGGTTACAGCAGTTCTTC. This sequence encodes CASSPSGLQQFF.

J is TRBJ1-3 and V is TRBV10-3; D is undetermined. Trimming removed 10 bases from V and 4 bases from J, with 14 bases in between. From germline, CDR1 is ENHRY and CDR2 SYGVKD. The CDR3 loop spans 13 amino acids. CDR3 bases: TGTGCCACCATTGAAGTGGTGGGAAACACCATATATTTT. Amino acid sequence: CATIEVVGNTIYF.

V gene TRBV6-5 combines with J gene TRBJ2-7; 7 positions match TRBD1. Germline-derived CDR1 and CDR2 are MNHEY and SVGAGI. This CDR3 has 14 residues. With 4 bases clipped from V and 1 base from J, the junction kept 4 bases outside the gene matches. This CDR3 is CASSSGTASYEQYF. The CDR3 nucleotides are TGTGCCAGCAGTTCCGGGACAGCGTCCTACGAGCAGTACTTC.

The V and J genes are TRBV6-2 or TRBV6-3 and TRBJ1-5; no reliable D call. The CDR3 has 13 amino acids. The germline V gene has CDR1 MNHEY and CDR2 SVGEGT. Trimming took off 2 bases at V and 4 bases at J, with 6 bases between the two ends. The CDR3 DNA follows: TGTGCCAGCAGTTACGGGGAGAATCAGCCCCAGCATTTT. Translated, it gives CASSYGENQPQHF.

J is TRBJ2-7 and V is TRBV7-9, with 7 bases matching TRBD2. The V gene end was trimmed by 2 bases and the J gene end by 5 bases; junction bases not matched to a gene: 12. This CDR3 comprises 16 residues. Germline CDR1 reads SEHNR; CDR2 reads FQNEAQ (reference sequence). This chain's CDR3 is CASSLLPLGREDEQYF. In nucleotides, the CDR3 is TGTGCCAGCAGCTTACTACCCCTGGGGAGGGAGGACGAGCAGTACTTC.

This clone has a single count. This rearrangement joins TRBV3-1 (or the pseudogene TRBV3-2) to TRBJ1-2; 7 bases line up with TRBD1. J lost 6 bases, V lost 4 bases, and 11 bases had no gene match. The CDR3 spans 15 residues. Germline values: CDR1 LGHDT, CDR2 YNNKEL (reference sequence). CDR3 sequence reads: CASSLGTAREDGYTF. Here the CDR3 DNA reads TGTGCCAGCAGCCTTGGGACAGCCCGAGAGGATGGCTACACCTTC.

V and J are TRBV2 and TRBJ1-2, with TRBD1 matching over 9 bases. This CDR3 is built from 15 residues. Losses at the gene ends were 10 bases for V and 2 bases for J; bases not matched to a gene: 11. CDR1 and CDR2 (germline): SNHLY, FYNNEI. CDR3 protein: CATQAMDRGNYGYTF. CDR3 sequence (DNA): TGTGCCACCCAAGCTATGGACAGGGGAAACTATGGCTACACCTTC.

The chain employs TRBV30 and TRBJ2-3, with 12 positions matching TRBD1. Germline lookup yields CDR1 GTSNPN and CDR2 SVGIG (reference sequence). The CDR3 has 16 residues. Germline trimming cut 2 bases from V and 3 bases from J; bases unmatched to any gene: 6. The CDR3 bases are TGTGCCTGGAGTTCCGGGACAGGGGGCCGGACAGATACGCAGTATTTT. Its translation is CAWSSGTGGRTDTQYF.

Only one count was recorded for this clone. The rearrangement uses TRBV11-2 and TRBJ2-1; possible D gene TRBD2, 6 bases. Looked up from germline, CDR1 is SGHAT and CDR2 is FQNNGV. The CDR3 sequence is 15 residues long. Trimming removed 4 bases at V and 6 bases at J, with 16 bases between. In nucleotides, the CDR3 is TGTGCCAGCAGCTCCAGCGGGCCGACTTTCAATGAGCAGTTCTTC. Protein: CASSSSGPTFNEQFF.

V usage is TRBV7-3 and J usage is TRBJ2-7, with D unclear. Germline V lookup: CDR1 SGHTA, CDR2 FQGTGA. V lost 2 bases, J lost 7 bases, and 12 bases lay in between. The CDR3 runs 13 residues. The CDR3 here is CASSLQWNGEQYF. In DNA, the CDR3 is TGTGCCAGCAGCTTACAGTGGAATGGGGAGCAGTACTTC.

The rearrangement links TRBV29-1 to TRBJ2-3, with a tentative D call TRBD1 (5 bases). The CDR3 covers 11 residues. Germline CDR1 and CDR2: SQVTM and ANQGSEA. V gave up 8 bases and J gave up 4 bases, with 10 bases separating them. The CDR3 coding sequence is TGCAGCCTAGGGGCGGCAGATACGCAGTATTTT. Amino acid sequence: CSLGAADTQYF.

The chain carries TRBV5-1 and TRBJ2-7; D unclear. Germline CDR1 and CDR2: SGHRS and YFSETQ. Trimming cost V 1 base and J 3 bases, with 5 bases left between them. There are 12 residues in the CDR3. CDR3 coding DNA: TGCGCCAGCAGCTTGAACTTCTACGAGCAGTACTTC. Translated: CASSLNFYEQYF.

This clone was counted a few times. The CDR3 loop reads CASSLEREDQQFF. Here the CDR3 DNA reads TGCGCCAGCAGTCTTGAGCGGGAGGACCAGCAGTTCTTC. The V and J genes are TRBV23-1 and TRBJ2-1; 9 bases map to TRBD2. TRBV23-1 falls under the ORF class, with uncertain function. Losses at the gene ends were 4 bases for V and 11 bases for J; bases not matched to a gene: 6. The CDR3 sequence is 13 residues long.

This clone was picked up a small number of times. The V call is TRBV7-9, the J call TRBJ2-2; no reliable D call. V lost 8 bases to trimming and J lost 1 base, with 11 bases between them. CDR3 length equals 14 residues. Germline lookup yields CDR1 SEHNR and CDR2 FQNEAQ (reference sequence). The CDR3 region has the DNA TGTGCCAGCCGCTATTTGTTGAACACCGGGGAGCTGTTTTTT. This sequence encodes CASRYLLNTGELFF.

This sequence joins TRBV19 and TRBJ2-5; unclear D gene. The CDR3 has 15 residues. V gave up 10 bases and J gave up 2 bases, with 20 bases separating them. CDR1 and CDR2 (germline): LNHDA, SQIVND (reference sequence). The CDR3 DNA reads as TGTGCCACCGCTACGTGGAATGGGGAACAAGAGACCCAGTACTTC. It encodes CATATWNGEQETQYF.

This chain uses TRBV6-5 with TRBJ1-4; D possibly corresponds to TRBD1 (5 bases). The V end lost 6 bases, the J end lost 0 bases, and 8 bases lay between the germline ends. The CDR3 loop spans 14 amino acids. CDR1 and CDR2 (germline): MNHEY, SVGAGI. The DNA of the CDR3 is TGTGCCAGCAGCGGACACTCAACTAATGAAAAACTGTTTTTT. It specifies CASSGHSTNEKLFF.

J is TRBJ2-7 and V is TRBV18; 11 bases fit TRBD1. V trimming: 5 bases; J trimming: 5 bases; junction bases outside the gene matches: 5. Germline V lookup: CDR1 KGHSH, CDR2 LQKENI. This CDR3 is built from 14 residues. CDR3 in amino acids: CASSAGTGGNEQYF. CDR3 bases: TGTGCCAGCTCAGCCGGGACAGGGGGTAACGAGCAGTACTTC.

This chain links TRBV19 with TRBJ2-1; TRBD1 matches at 7 bases. This CDR3 is built from 17 residues. V dropped 3 bases and J dropped 8; count of bases not matched to a gene: 16. Germline V gene lookup returns CDR1 LNHDA and CDR2 SQIVND (reference sequence). CDR3 nucleotide sequence: TGTGCCAGTAGTATCCGAGGACAGGTCGGACCCCTAGATGAGCAGTTCTTC. Translation gives CASSIRGQVGPLDEQFF. Based on the CDR3 plus reference TRBV19 and TRBJ2-1, the full variable domain is DGGITQSPKYLFRKEGQNVTLSCEQNLNHDAMYWYRQDPGQGLRLIYYSQIVNDFQKGDIAEGYSVSREKKESFPLTVTSAQKNPTAFYLCASSIRGQVGPLDEQFFGPGTRLTVL.

The rearrangement links TRBV5-1 to TRBJ1-1; D is ambiguous. V was clipped by 4 bases and J by 1 base, with 11 bases between them. The germline gives CDR1 SGHRS, CDR2 YFSETQ. The CDR3 length is 14 residues. The CDR3 is CASSDFKGNTEAFF. In DNA, the CDR3 is TGCGCCAGCAGCGATTTCAAGGGGAACACTGAAGCTTTCTTT. Filled out from reference TRBV5-1 and TRBJ1-1, the complete variable domain reads KAGVTQTPRYLIKTRGQQVTLSCSPISGHRSVSWYQQTPGQGLQFLFEYFSETQRNKGNFPGRFSGRQFSNSRSEMNVSTLELGDSALYLCASSDFKGNTEAFFGQGTRLTVV.

The DNA of the CDR3 is TGTGCCTGGAGCGAAGGGAGGTACGAGCAGTACTTC. The encoded protein is CAWSEGRYEQYF. This chain connects TRBV30 to TRBJ2-7; the D gene is possibly TRBD2 (6 bases). Germline values: CDR1 GTSNPN, CDR2 SVGIG (reference sequence). This CDR3 comprises 12 residues. V lost 3 bases and J lost 4, with 10 bases in between.

The chain uses TRBV6-5 and TRBJ1-1; possible D gene TRBD1, 5 bases. V was shortened by 0 bases and J by 11 bases, with 10 bases between the two germline ends. The CDR3 is 12 residues long. CDR1 and CDR2 (germline): MNHEY, SVGAGI. The CDR3 region has the DNA TGTGCCAGCAGTTACTCGGGGGTAAAGGCTTTCTTT. Its translation: CASSYSGVKAFF.

The chain recombines TRBV6-4 with TRBJ2-1; 8 bases align to TRBD2. V shed 3 bases and J 0 bases; nucleotides not matched to a gene: 7. The CDR3 runs to 17 residues. Germline CDR1 is MRHNA and CDR2 is SNTAGT. For the CDR3, the DNA is TGTGCCAGCAGTGAGAGCGGGAGTCCCCTCTCCTACAATGAGCAGTTCTTC. Its translation: CASSESGSPLSYNEQFF.

The chain links TRBV5-5 to TRBJ1-3; D might be TRBD1 (5 bases). This CDR3 has 14 amino acids. V was shortened by 2 bases and J by 2 bases, with 8 bases between the two germline ends. Looked up from germline, CDR1 is SGHKS and CDR2 is YYEKEE (reference sequence). CDR3 sequence: CASSFWGAGNTIYF. The CDR3 DNA is TGTGCCAGCAGCTTCTGGGGGGCTGGAAACACCATATATTTT.

The rearrangement joins TRBV19 to TRBJ1-3, with D possibly matching TRBD1 (5 bases). This CDR3 has 14 residues. Germline lookup yields CDR1 LNHDA and CDR2 SQIVND (reference sequence). Trimming left V 3 bases short and J 2 bases short, with 8 bases between. The CDR3 loop reads CASSIGGAGNTIYF. CDR3 DNA sequence: TGTGCCAGTAGTATTGGAGGGGCTGGAAACACCATATATTTT.

This clone has just a few counts. The V call is TRBV6-5, the J call TRBJ2-7, with 9 bases aligning to TRBD2. CDR1 MNHEY and CDR2 SVGAGI come from the germline V gene. V was pared by 5 bases and J by 2 bases, with 4 bases of the junction left unmatched. CDR3 length: 14 amino acids. CDR3: CASSPTSGTYEQYF. The DNA of the CDR3 is TGTGCCAGCAGTCCGACTAGCGGAACCTACGAGCAGTACTTC.

Comment on this clone: The sample holds other DNA sequences that translate to the same CDR3. The chain is built from TRBV9 and TRBJ1-6; 7 bases align to TRBD1. CDR1 is SGDLS, CDR2 YYNGEE, per germline. The CDR3 length is 14 residues. Trimming took 0 bases from V and 8 from J; bases not matched to a gene: 2. DNA of the CDR3: TGTGCCAGCAGCGTAGGACAGGGAGATTCACCCCTCCACTTT. The encoded protein is CASSVGQGDSPLHF.

The V and J genes are TRBV5-1 and TRBJ2-1; TRBD1 might be the D (6 bases). CDR1 is SGHRS and CDR2 is YFSETQ in the germline V gene. The CDR3 sequence is 15 residues long. Deletions cut 5 bases from V and 7 bases from J, with 19 bases between. CDR3 protein: CASSILQGSENEQFF. CDR3 DNA sequence: TGCGCCAGCAGTATATTACAGGGTTCCGAGAATGAGCAGTTCTTC.